This T cell receptor (beta chain) was found in a study of post-analysis software for immune sequencing data. Study-level points and caveats: TRBV5-6, TRBV5-1 and TRBV20-1 belonged to a set of about five TRBV segments that were more frequent in patients than controls.

On this clonotype itself: Its antigen remains unidentified.

Every TCR beta cDNA library bore unique molecular identifiers. TCRdb called the PCR reads again in MiXCR, with one record for every CDR3 protein. The table lists 350,000 to 450,000 distinct CDR3 sequences, approximately 42% of them singletons. Trimming cost V 0 bases and J 8 bases; bases outside gene matches: 17. The length of the CDR3 is 19 residues. The germline gives CDR1 DFQATT, CDR2 SNEGSKA (reference sequence). V gene TRBV20-1 combines with J gene TRBJ1-6; 9 bases are shared with TRBD1. The clonotype originates from a girl aged 2-10 years with multiple sclerosis. Sequencing was performed on blood. CDR3 region: CSARDPFLDRGEPHSPLHF. CDR3 sequence (DNA): TGCAGTGCTAGAGATCCTTTTCTAGACAGGGGGGAGCCCCATTCACCCCTCCACTTT.